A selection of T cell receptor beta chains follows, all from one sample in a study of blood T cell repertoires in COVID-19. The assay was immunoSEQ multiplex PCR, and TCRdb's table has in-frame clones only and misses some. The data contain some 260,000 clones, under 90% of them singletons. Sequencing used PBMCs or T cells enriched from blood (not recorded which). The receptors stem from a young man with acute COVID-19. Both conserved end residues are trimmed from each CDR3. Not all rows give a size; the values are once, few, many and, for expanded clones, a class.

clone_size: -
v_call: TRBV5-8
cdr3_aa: ASSRPGQGFGANVLT

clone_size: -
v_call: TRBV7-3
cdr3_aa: ASSSRVGGLLNGYT

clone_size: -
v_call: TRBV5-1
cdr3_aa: ASSFGDNLYTEAF

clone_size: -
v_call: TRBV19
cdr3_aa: ASSRSPSGTIQETQY

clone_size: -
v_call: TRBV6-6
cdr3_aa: ASTLDGVNQPQH

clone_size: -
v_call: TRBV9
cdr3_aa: ASSLGGGTLGYT

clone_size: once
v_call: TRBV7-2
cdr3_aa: ASRAGGYDGYT

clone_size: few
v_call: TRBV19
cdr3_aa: ASSPTNEKLF

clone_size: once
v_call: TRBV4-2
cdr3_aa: ASSQETSGSSYNEQF

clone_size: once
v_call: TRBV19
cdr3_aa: ASSMQGTEAF

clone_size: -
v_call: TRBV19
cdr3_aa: ASSSPGQGNTEAF

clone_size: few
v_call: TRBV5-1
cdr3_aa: ASSPGGAAMINEQF

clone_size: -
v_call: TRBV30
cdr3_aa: ASGTGTPYGYT

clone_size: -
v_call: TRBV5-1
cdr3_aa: ASSPGQLYGYT

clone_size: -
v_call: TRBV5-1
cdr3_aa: ASSSGLAGGPRTDTQY

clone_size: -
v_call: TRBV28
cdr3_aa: ASSSTRTSGGYNEQF

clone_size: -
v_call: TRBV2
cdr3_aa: ASSELGGNQPQH

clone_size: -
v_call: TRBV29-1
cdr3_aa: SVGALNTEAF

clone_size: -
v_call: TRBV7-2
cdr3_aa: ASSLDAGGPDTQY

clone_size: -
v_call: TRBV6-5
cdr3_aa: ASRRTGELF

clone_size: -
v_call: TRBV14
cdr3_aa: ASSHNSGELF

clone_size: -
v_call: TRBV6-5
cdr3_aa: ASSSRTSGTYNEQF

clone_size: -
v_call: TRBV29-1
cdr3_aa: SMAGLAGVWGGDTDTQY

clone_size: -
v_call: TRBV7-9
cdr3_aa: ASSLGVGAGSTEAF

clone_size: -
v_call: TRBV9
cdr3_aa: ASSVGDYNNEQF

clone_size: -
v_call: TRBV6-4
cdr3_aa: ASNPGTGGATQY